The 18 T cell receptor beta chains listed next were all sequenced from one sample in a study of shared T cell receptors in the human thymus. Profiled with immunoSEQ multiplex PCR; TCRdb holds only in-frame clones, not every one. The table shows 720,000 or so clones, with 75% to 90% occurring only once. In addition, the sample was reused for a study of human thymus T cells.

The sequencing input was thymocytes. The receptor source for this set is a girl less than two years old with a congenital heart defect.

Points on this clone: Mismatch with germline at one junction end may stem from a read error. The chain has TRBV7-7 and TRBJ2-5; 8 nucleotides agree with TRBD1. The CDR3 has 14 residues. CDR1 SSHAT and CDR2 FNYEAQ come from the germline V gene (reference sequence). CDR3 nucleotide sequence: TGTGCTAGCAGCTACAAAGGACAGGGAGAGACCCAGTACTTC. It encodes CASSYKGQGETQYF.

J is TRBJ1-3 and V is TRBV28, with 7 bases lining up with TRBD1. CDR1 is MDHEN, CDR2 SYDVKM, per germline. The CDR3 is made up of 18 amino acids. The junction had 16 bases not matched to a gene; V was cut back by 8 bases and J by 0 bases. DNA for the CDR3: TGTGCCAGCGGCCCCCCGAGGGGGGACAGTTACTCTGGAAACACCATATATTTT. Its translation is CASGPPRGDSYSGNTIYF.

V and J are TRBV11-2 and TRBJ2-7, with D possibly matching TRBD2 (5 bases). Looked up from germline, CDR1 is SGHAT and CDR2 is FQNNGV. The CDR3 loop spans 12 amino acids. Trimming took 3 bases from V and 4 from J, leaving 7 bases between them. CDR3 protein: CASSLRVYEQYF. CDR3 DNA: TGTGCCAGCAGCTTGAGGGTTTACGAGCAGTACTTC.

The chain is built from TRBV2 and TRBJ2-5; 9 bases are a match to TRBD1. The CDR3 length is 14 residues. V lost 2 bases to trimming and J lost 4 bases; unmatched junction nucleotides: 2. The germline CDR1 and CDR2 sequences are SNHLY and FYNNEI. As DNA, the CDR3 is TGTGCCAGCAGTGAATGGACAGGGGTAGAGACCCAGTACTTC. It yields the protein CASSEWTGVETQYF.

This sequence joins TRBV5-4 and TRBJ2-7; 10 bases match TRBD1. The CDR3 is 17 amino acids. Per the germline V gene, CDR1 is SGHNT and CDR2 is YYREEE (reference sequence). The trim removed 0 bases at V and 2 bases at J, leaving 8 bases unmatched. The CDR3 here is CASSLGGQGNRAYEQYF. The DNA for the CDR3 is TGTGCCAGCAGCTTGGGGGGACAGGGGAACCGAGCCTACGAGCAGTACTTC.

This sequence joins TRBV6-5 and TRBJ1-4, with 9 bases lining up with TRBD1. Germline loops: CDR1 MNHEY, CDR2 SVGAGI. J gave up 17 bases and V 7 bases, and 11 bases lay outside the gene matches. The CDR3 contains 12 residues. As DNA, the CDR3 is TGTGCCAGCATCTCTACTGGGACAGGGTTATTTTTT. It is translated as CASISTGTGLFF.

This clone occurred once. The chain couples TRBV9 to TRBJ1-3; 9 positions agree with TRBD1. Germline V gene sequence: CDR1 SGDLS, CDR2 YYNGEE. The CDR3 has 16 amino acids. The V gene end was trimmed by 3 bases and the J gene end by 3 bases; junction bases not matched to a gene: 7. The CDR3 bases are TGTGCCAGCAGCGGAACAGGGGGCGCGCGTGGAAACACCATATATTTT. It specifies CASSGTGGARGNTIYF.

V usage is TRBV9 and J usage is TRBJ2-3; D is ambiguous. The CDR3 has 16 residues. The V end was cut by 0 bases, the J end by 0 bases, with 11 bases between. Germline CDR1 reads SGDLS; CDR2 reads YYNGEE. The CDR3 nucleotides are TGTGCCAGCAGCGTAGGTCGGGTTATTAGCACAGATACGCAGTATTTT. It translates to CASSVGRVISTDTQYF.

The V call is TRBV5-4, the J call TRBJ1-2; D remains unclear. In germline, CDR1 is SGHNT, CDR2 YYREEE (reference sequence). V lost 2 bases and J 8 bases, leaving 19 bases between the germline ends. The CDR3 extends over 15 amino acids. CDR3 in amino acids: CASSFGRGLVEGYTF. The CDR3 region has the DNA TGTGCCAGCAGCTTCGGTCGAGGACTGGTTGAGGGCTACACCTTC.

The chain links TRBV5-5 to TRBJ1-3, with D unresolved. Germline V gene sequence: CDR1 SGHKS, CDR2 YYEKEE (reference sequence). This CDR3 spans 15 amino acids. The V end lost 0 bases, the J end lost 7 bases, and 14 bases lay between the germline ends. The DNA of the CDR3 is TGTGCCAGCAGCTTGGCAACGTCGGGGTATAACACCATATATTTT. Encoded protein: CASSLATSGYNTIYF. Drawing the rest from reference TRBV5-5 and TRBJ1-3, the complete variable domain is DAGVTQSPTHLIKTRGQQVTLRCSPISGHKSVSWYQQVLGQGPQFIFQYYEKEERGRGNFPDRFSARQFPNYSSELNVNALLLGDSALYLCASSLATSGYNTIYFGEGSWLTVV.

J is TRBJ2-7 and V is TRBV4-3; tentative D call: TRBD2 (6 bases). Trimming cost V 0 bases and J 0 bases, with 30 bases left between them. CDR1 and CDR2 from the germline V gene are LGHNA and YSLEER. The CDR3 loop spans 22 amino acids. The CDR3 loop is CASSQDPRSAAGTPQSSYEQYF. The CDR3 DNA sequence: TGCGCCAGCAGCCAAGATCCAAGGTCGGCGGCGGGGACCCCTCAGAGCTCCTACGAGCAGTACTTC.

The rearrangement links TRBV7-9 to TRBJ1-2, with a weak D call TRBD1 (6 bases). The V end was cut by 5 bases, the J end by 1 base, with 8 bases between. The germline V gene encodes CDR1 SEHNR and CDR2 FQNEAQ (reference sequence). The CDR3 is 13 residues long. DNA of the CDR3: TGTGCCAGCAGCCGGGACATTAACTATGGCTACACCTTC. Its translation is CASSRDINYGYTF.

Only a few counts were recorded for this clone. This rearrangement joins TRBV19 to TRBJ2-3; D is possibly TRBD2 (6 bases). CDR1 and CDR2 from the germline V gene are LNHDA and SQIVND (reference sequence). The CDR3 is 16 amino acids. The V and J ends lost 0 bases and 0 bases respectively, with 10 bases between them. CDR3 region: CASSIDAGRSTDTQYF. The CDR3 nucleotides read TGTGCCAGTAGTATAGATGCAGGGAGGAGCACAGATACGCAGTATTTT.

J is TRBJ1-5 and V is TRBV7-2; TRBD1 might be the D (5 bases). V lost 1 base and J 4 bases, leaving 11 bases between the germline ends. The CDR3 has 15 residues. Germline CDR1 SGHTA, CDR2 FQGNSA. The CDR3 DNA follows: TGTGCCAGCAGCTTAGAGGAACAGGTTAATCAGCCCCAGCATTTT. Protein product: CASSLEEQVNQPQHF.

The chain employs TRBV6-1 and TRBJ2-7, with 9 bases identical to TRBD2. The ends lost 6 bases at V and 5 bases at J; junction bases unmatched: 8. The CDR3 spans 14 residues. Germline values: CDR1 MNHNS, CDR2 SASEGT. The CDR3 loop is CASSLSGRRNEQYF. The CDR3 DNA reads as TGTGCCAGCAGCTTGAGCGGGAGGCGCAACGAGCAGTACTTC.

The chain couples TRBV7-2 to TRBJ2-6, with no clear D. This CDR3 has 19 residues. V lost 1 base to trimming and J lost 6 bases, with 22 bases between them. Germline V gene lookup returns CDR1 SGHTA and CDR2 FQGNSA. The CDR3, as DNA: TGTGCCAGCAGCTTAGGGCGGCCTAGTTTGCGAGACGCGGCCAACGTCCTGACTTTC. Translating it yields CASSLGRPSLRDAANVLTF.

This sequence joins TRBV9 and TRBJ2-3; D is unclear. This CDR3 region has 12 residues. Between the trimmed V and J ends, which lost 2 bases and 4 bases, there was a span of 5 bases. The germline CDR1 and CDR2 sequences are SGDLS and YYNGEE. The DNA for the CDR3 is TGTGCCAGCAGCGTCGGGTCAGATACGCAGTATTTT. Residues: CASSVGSDTQYF. Complete variable domain (other parts from reference TRBV9 and TRBJ2-3): DSGVTQTPKHLITATGQRVTLRCSPRSGDLSVYWYQQSLDQGLQFLIQYYNGEERAKGNILERFSAQQFPDLHSELNLSSLELGDSALYFCASSVGSDTQYFGPGTRLTVL.

The chain recombines TRBV28 with TRBJ2-3; 8 bases match TRBD2. After removal of 4 bases from V and 5 bases from J, the junction contained 11 bases not matched to a gene. Looked up from germline, CDR1 is MDHEN and CDR2 is SYDVKM. This CDR3 has 16 amino acids. This chain's CDR3 is CASSSGERGILDTQYF. CDR3 sequence (DNA): TGTGCCAGCAGTTCTGGTGAGCGGGGGATCCTAGATACGCAGTATTTT.